Listed below are T cell receptor beta chains from one sample, sequenced in a study of T cells after yellow fever vaccination. TCRdb redid the calling of the 5' RACE reads with MiXCR, one entry per CDR3 protein. In the table there are over 300,000 distinct CDR3 sequences, around 6.8% of which are singletons. The starting material was PBMCs, obtained roughly 45 days after the first yellow fever vaccination. These receptors all stem from a man aged 18 to 29 who received the YFV17D yellow fever vaccine. Both conserved end residues are part of each CDR3. A D gene is named only where the DNA matches it firmly. Rows may omit the clone size; those that give it use once, few, many or a size class.

J gene,D gene,V gene,clone size,CDR3 DNA,CDR3 protein
TRBJ1-5,NA,TRBV29-1,NA,TGCAGCGTTGGAGATTTTGATCAGCCCCAGCATTTT,CSVGDFDQPQHF
TRBJ2-5,NA,TRBV12-3/TRBV12-4,NA,TGTGCCAGCACCCTCCAAGAGGCGAAAGAGACCCAGTACTTC,CASTLQEAKETQYF
TRBJ2-6,NA,TRBV28,NA,TGTGCCAGCAGCAAACAGGGAATTAGCTCTGGGGCCAACGTCCTGACTTTC,CASSKQGISSGANVLTF
TRBJ1-2,NA,TRBV5-1,few,TGCGCCAGCAGCCCCGGAGAGGGGTCTGGCTACACCTTC,CASSPGEGSGYTF
TRBJ1-4,NA,TRBV4-1,many,TGCGCCAGCAGCCTCTCAACTCCGCGACAGGCTAGGGATGAAAAACTGTTTTTT,CASSLSTPRQARDEKLFF
TRBJ1-4,NA,TRBV10-3,few,TGTGCCATCAGTGAGTTGGAGGGGGAAAAACTGTTTTTT,CAISELEGEKLFF
TRBJ1-1,NA,TRBV28,NA,TGTGCCAGCAGTTTTGCCACCCTCCCGAACACTGAAGCTTTCTTT,CASSFATLPNTEAFF
TRBJ2-1,NA,TRBV4-2,few,TGTGCCAGCAGCCAAGATCCTGGGGGGGCAAATGAGCAGTTCTTC,CASSQDPGGANEQFF
TRBJ2-6,TRBD1,TRBV28,NA,TGTGCCAGCAGTGGGACAGTCTCTGGGGCCAACGTCCTGACTTTC,CASSGTVSGANVLTF
TRBJ2-2,TRBD2,TRBV20-1,many,TGCAGTGCTAGAGAGCGGGGGGCGAACACCGGGGAGCTGTTTTTT,CSARERGANTGELFF
TRBJ2-5,TRBD2,TRBV10-2,few,TGCGCCAGCACCGGGGGGAACCAAGAGACCCAGTACTTC,CASTGGNQETQYF
TRBJ2-7,NA,TRBV5-1,few,TGCGCCAGCAGCTTAGAACCGACGGCTACCTACGAGCAGTACTTC,CASSLEPTATYEQYF
TRBJ2-7,NA,TRBV29-1,many,TGCAGCGTGGGGGCTTGGTACGAGCAGTACTTC,CSVGAWYEQYF
TRBJ2-1,TRBD2,TRBV7-2,few,TGTGCCAGCAGCTACACTAGCGCTTCCTACAATGAGCAGTTCTTC,CASSYTSASYNEQFF
TRBJ2-1,NA,TRBV12-3/TRBV12-4,once,TGTGCCAGCAGTTTATTGGCAGGGTTTAGTGAGCAGTTCTTC,CASSLLAGFSEQFF
TRBJ1-6,NA,TRBV3-1,many,TGTGCCAGCAGCCAAGTTCAGGGGTCTAATTCACCCCTCCACTTT,CASSQVQGSNSPLHF
TRBJ2-5,NA,TRBV7-9,few,TGTGCCAGCAGCTTAGGAGGGGCGGTCGGAGAGACCCAGTACTTC,CASSLGGAVGETQYF
TRBJ2-5,TRBD2,TRBV20-1,NA,TGCAGTGCGAAGACCCAGCGGGGGGGCCTCGAGACCCAGTACTTC,CSAKTQRGGLETQYF
TRBJ1-6,NA,TRBV12-3/TRBV12-4,few,TGTGCCAGCAGTTTATTTTCGGGGTATAATTCACCCCTCCACTTT,CASSLFSGYNSPLHF
TRBJ1-2,NA,TRBV30,few,TGTGCCTGGAGTGTGTGGACTTACTATGGCTACACCTTC,CAWSVWTYYGYTF
TRBJ2-5,NA,TRBV7-9,NA,TGTGCCAGCAGCTTAACAGGGAGGTACCAAGAGACCCAGTACTTC,CASSLTGRYQETQYF
TRBJ2-1,NA,TRBV11-2,many,TGTGCCAGCAGCTTAGTGGGGACCGAGCAGTTCTTC,CASSLVGTEQFF
TRBJ2-5,TRBD2,TRBV4-2,few,TGTGCCAGCAGCCAAGGGGCGGGGGAGCGGGAGACCCAGTACTTC,CASSQGAGERETQYF
TRBJ2-3,NA,TRBV20-1,many,TGCAGTGCTAGGTCACTGGGACAAAATACGCAGTATTTT,CSARSLGQNTQYF
TRBJ1-1,NA,TRBV6-6,many,TGTGCCAGCAGTGATCAGGTAGCAACTGAAGCTTTCTTT,CASSDQVATEAFF
TRBJ2-6,NA,TRBV29-1,NA,TGCAGCGTTGTATGGGACTCTGGGGCCAACGTCCTGACTTTC,CSVVWDSGANVLTF
TRBJ1-1,TRBD1,TRBV3-1,many,TGTGCCAGCAGCCAGTTTGACAGGGTCACTGAAGCTTTCTTT,CASSQFDRVTEAFF
TRBJ2-1,TRBD2,TRBV10-3,NA,TGTGCCATCAGAAGGACTAGTGGTGAGCAGTTCTTC,CAIRRTSGEQFF
TRBJ1-2,TRBD1,TRBV6-1,NA,TGTGCCAGCAGTGAGTTACAGGGGGCGCGAGGCTACACCTTC,CASSELQGARGYTF
TRBJ2-1,NA,TRBV14,NA,TGTGCCAGCAGCCAAGCGTTTCTCTACCACTTCAATGAGCAGTTCTTC,CASSQAFLYHFNEQFF
TRBJ2-5,TRBD2,TRBV7-8,few,TGTGCCAGCAGCATCCCGGGAGGGGGAAGAGAGACCCAGTACTTC,CASSIPGGGRETQYF
TRBJ2-3,NA,TRBV7-2,NA,TGTGCCAGCAGCGCTTACGGGGGGCCCCCCACAGATACGCAGTATTTT,CASSAYGGPPTDTQYF
TRBJ1-5,NA,TRBV7-2,many,TGTGCCAGCAGCTTCGCCCGGAGGGAGGAACAGCCCCAGCATTTT,CASSFARREEQPQHF
TRBJ2-7,TRBD2,TRBV7-2,NA,TGTGCCAGCAGCTTTGGTCTGAGCGGGGGTTACGAGCAGTACTTC,CASSFGLSGGYEQYF
TRBJ2-5,TRBD1,TRBV5-1,many,TGCGCCAGCAGCGTACAGGGGGAAGGAGAGACCCAGTACTTC,CASSVQGEGETQYF
TRBJ1-1,TRBD1,TRBV20-1,few,TGCAGTACTGGGACAGAACGAGAAGCTTTCTTT,CSTGTEREAFF
TRBJ2-1,TRBD1,TRBV5-1,NA,TGCGCCAGCAGCGGGGGACAGGGGGGAGATGAGCAGTTCTTC,CASSGGQGGDEQFF
TRBJ2-3,TRBD2,TRBV20-1,NA,TGCAGTGCTATGGCGGGGGGATCCTATAGCACAGATACGCAGTATTTT,CSAMAGGSYSTDTQYF
TRBJ1-1,NA,TRBV6-5,NA,TGTGCCAGCAGTTCGTCAGGAGGTGGAACTGAAGCTTTCTTT,CASSSSGGGTEAFF
TRBJ1-4,TRBD1,TRBV2,few,TGTGCCAGCAACCGACAGGGCGCCGATGAAAAACTGTTTTTT,CASNRQGADEKLFF
TRBJ2-3,NA,TRBV18,NA,TGTGCCAGCTCACCCGGCCTGGGCGGGAACACAGATACGCAGTATTTT,CASSPGLGGNTDTQYF
TRBJ1-3,NA,TRBV25-1,few,TGTGCCATCCAGGCCAGTACTGGAAACACCATATATTTT,CAIQASTGNTIYF
TRBJ2-2,NA,TRBV24-1,NA,TGTGCCACCAGTGATTCCCAACTCTTCGGGGAGCTGTTTTTT,CATSDSQLFGELFF
TRBJ2-5,NA,TRBV20-1,NA,TGCAGTGCTAGAGTCCCAGGACACTCAAAGGAGACCCAGTACTTC,CSARVPGHSKETQYF
TRBJ1-4,NA,TRBV20-1,many,TGCAGTGCTAGAAACCCGGCCCTTAATGAAAAACTGTTTTTT,CSARNPALNEKLFF
TRBJ1-1,TRBD1,TRBV7-6,few,TGTGCCAGCAGCTTAGGACAGGGGAGGCTAATGGGCACTGAAGCTTTCTTT,CASSLGQGRLMGTEAFF
TRBJ1-1,NA,TRBV23-1,NA,TGCGCCAGCAGTCGCACTCACCAGCCTTTTTACACTGAAGCTTTCTTT,CASSRTHQPFYTEAFF
TRBJ1-2,NA,TRBV7-9,NA,TGTGCCAGCAGCTTAGGGGCGCGGGGAAATTTTCTGTATGGCTACACCTTC,CASSLGARGNFLYGYTF
TRBJ2-1,NA,TRBV7-6,many,TGTGCCAGCAGCCACCTGGAGTTAAATGAGCAGTTCTTC,CASSHLELNEQFF